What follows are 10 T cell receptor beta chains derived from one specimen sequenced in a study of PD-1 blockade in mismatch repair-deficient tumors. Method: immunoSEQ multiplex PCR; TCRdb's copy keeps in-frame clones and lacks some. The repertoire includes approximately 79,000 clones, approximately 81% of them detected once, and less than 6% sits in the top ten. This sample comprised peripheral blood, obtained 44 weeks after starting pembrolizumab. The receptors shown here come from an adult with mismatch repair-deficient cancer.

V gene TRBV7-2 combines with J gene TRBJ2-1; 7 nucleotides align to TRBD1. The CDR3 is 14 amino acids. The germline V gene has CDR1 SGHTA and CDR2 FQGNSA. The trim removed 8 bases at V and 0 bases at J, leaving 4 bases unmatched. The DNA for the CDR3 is TGTGCCAGCCGGACAGGCGACTCCTACAATGAGCAGTTCTTC. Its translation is CASRTGDSYNEQFF.

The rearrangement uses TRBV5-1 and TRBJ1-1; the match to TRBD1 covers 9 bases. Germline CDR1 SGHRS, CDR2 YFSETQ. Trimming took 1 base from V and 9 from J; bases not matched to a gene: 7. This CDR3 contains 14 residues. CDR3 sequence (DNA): TGCGCCAGCAGCTTGCAGGACAGGGGAGCACAAGCTTTCTTT. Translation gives CASSLQDRGAQAFF.

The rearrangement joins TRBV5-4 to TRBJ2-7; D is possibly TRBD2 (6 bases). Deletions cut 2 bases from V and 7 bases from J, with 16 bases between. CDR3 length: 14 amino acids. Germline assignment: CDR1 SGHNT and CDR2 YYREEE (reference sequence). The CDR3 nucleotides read TGTGCCAGCAGCTTCGGGGGAGGAAGGCGTGAGCAGTACTTC. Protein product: CASSFGGGRREQYF. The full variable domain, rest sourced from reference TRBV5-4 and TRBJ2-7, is ETGVTQSPTHLIKTRGQQVTLRCSSQSGHNTVSWYQQALGQGPQFIFQYYREEENGRGNFPPRFSGLQFPNYSSELNVNALELDDSALYLCASSFGGGRREQYFGPGTRLTVT.

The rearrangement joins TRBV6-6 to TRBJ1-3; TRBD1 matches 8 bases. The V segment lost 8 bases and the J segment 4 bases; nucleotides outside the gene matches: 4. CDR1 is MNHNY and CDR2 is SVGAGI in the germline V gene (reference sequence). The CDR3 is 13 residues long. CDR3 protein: CASQGAIGNTIYF. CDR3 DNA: TGTGCCAGCCAGGGGGCGATCGGAAACACCATATATTTT.

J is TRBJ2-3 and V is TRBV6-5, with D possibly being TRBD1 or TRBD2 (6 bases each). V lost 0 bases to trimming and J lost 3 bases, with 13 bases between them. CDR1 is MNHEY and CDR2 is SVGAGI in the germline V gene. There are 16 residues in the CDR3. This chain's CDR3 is CASSYSGGRGTDTQYF. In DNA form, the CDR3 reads TGTGCCAGCAGTTACTCTGGGGGCCGGGGGACAGATACGCAGTATTTT.

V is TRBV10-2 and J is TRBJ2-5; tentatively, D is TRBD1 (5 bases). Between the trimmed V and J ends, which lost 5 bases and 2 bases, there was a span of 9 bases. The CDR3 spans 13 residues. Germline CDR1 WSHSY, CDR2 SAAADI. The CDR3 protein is CASSPDSQETQYF. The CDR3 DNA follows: TGCGCCAGCAGTCCTGACAGTCAAGAGACCCAGTACTTC.

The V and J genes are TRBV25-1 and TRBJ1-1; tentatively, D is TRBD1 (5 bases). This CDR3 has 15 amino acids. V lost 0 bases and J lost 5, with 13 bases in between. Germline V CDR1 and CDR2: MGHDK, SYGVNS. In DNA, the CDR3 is TGTGCCAGCAGTGAATATTTCAGGGATTTTACTGAAGCTTTCTTT. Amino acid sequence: CASSEYFRDFTEAFF.

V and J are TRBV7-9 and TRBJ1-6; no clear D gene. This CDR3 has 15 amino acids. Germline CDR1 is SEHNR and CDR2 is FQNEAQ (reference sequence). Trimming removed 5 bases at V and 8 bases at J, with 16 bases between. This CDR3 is CASSPRAVVDSPLHF. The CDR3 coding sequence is TGTGCCAGCAGCCCCCGGGCGGTAGTGGATTCACCCCTCCACTTT.

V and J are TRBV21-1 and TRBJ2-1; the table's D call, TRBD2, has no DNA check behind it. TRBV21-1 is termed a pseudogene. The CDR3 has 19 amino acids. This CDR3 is CASRGWIGGRVKYSDEQFF. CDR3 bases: TGTGCCAGCAGAGGGTGGATAGGCGGGAGGGTGAAATATTCCGATGAGCAGTTCTTC.

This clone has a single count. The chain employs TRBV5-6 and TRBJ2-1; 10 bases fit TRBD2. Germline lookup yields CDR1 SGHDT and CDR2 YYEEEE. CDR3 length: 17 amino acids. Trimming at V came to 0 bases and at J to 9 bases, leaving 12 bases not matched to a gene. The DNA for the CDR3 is TGTGCCAGCAGCTTGGTTTACCGGCTAGCGGGAGCGGTTGAGCAGTTCTTC. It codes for CASSLVYRLAGAVEQFF.